This T cell receptor (beta chain) is from a study of T cells and Merkel cell carcinoma outcomes (dated by TCRdb to 2019 to 2021). In the study overall: The tumor T-cell repertoire, together with T-cell density, was examined as a predictor of clinical outcome in patients with Merkel cell carcinoma.

Libraries were constructed by the immunoSEQ multiplex PCR assay. TCRdb provides this immuneACCESS table in a form limited to in-frame rearrangements. Some clones are lacking; in checked studies, under half of them reflect an unresolved V gene, and why the rest are absent is not known. This sample comprises some 16,000 clones, more than 80% of them detected only once. Roughly 10% of the sample is held by the ten biggest clonotypes. The paper's findings and limits, for the study overall: The combination of T-cell repertoire features and T-cell density was reported to predict clinical outcomes in patients with Merkel cell carcinoma.

Points on this clone: The antigen this receptor binds is unknown. No much larger clone exists at a distance of one base, and base qualities are not known.

The samples were taken from patients with Merkel cell carcinoma. This clonotype originated in a human donor with Merkel cell carcinoma. Sequences were obtained from tumor tissue from Merkel cell carcinoma.

The sequenced DNA: TGCGCCAGCAGCGCCCGGGACAGGGGGCAGCCCCAGCATTTT. Its product reads: CASSARDRGQPQHF. The rearrangement joined TRBV4-1 to TRBJ1-5, and 11 junction bases match TRBD1. At the junction V is shortened by 5 bases and J by 7 bases; bases outside the gene matches: 4. Its CDR3 holds 14 amino acids, cysteine through phenylalanine. The kept DNA is CDR3 alone, 42 bases in frame from the first base. CDR1 is given as MGHRA and CDR2 as YSYEKL, both from the germline V gene.